These 20 T cell receptor beta chains originate from one sample sequenced in a study of CD8 T cells in ankylosing spondylitis. No antigen has been assigned to these receptors. Whole-study results and caveats: Apparently characteristic of ankylosing spondylitis blood was a TCR beta motif (under ten highly homologous variants).

TCRdb analysed the 5' RACE reads with MiXCR anew, one entry per CDR3 protein. The sample has approximately 440,000 distinct CDR3 sequences; about 15% are singletons. The specimen was blood, either unsorted or a sorted T cell fraction (not recorded which). Receptor source: a male donor with ankylosing spondylitis.

For the CDR3, the DNA is TGTGCCAGCTCCACCAAGAGGGGTGACACTGAAGCTTTCTTT. It translates to CASSTKRGDTEAFF. The chain recombines TRBV18 with TRBJ1-1; a weak D match, TRBD1 (5 bases). The V and J ends lost 6 bases and 3 bases respectively, with 14 bases between them. CDR3 length equals 14 residues. Germline CDR1 and CDR2: KGHSH and LQKENI. The complete variable domain, with remaining parts taken from reference TRBV18 and TRBJ1-1, reads NAGVMQNPRHLVRRRGQEARLRCSPMKGHSHVYWYRQLPEEGLKFMVYLQKENIIDESGMPKERFSAEFPKEGPSILRIQQVVRGDSAAYFCASSTKRGDTEAFFGQGTRLTVV.

The V call is TRBV19, the J call TRBJ1-4; D remains unclear. The CDR3 is 15 amino acids. The V gene lost 7 bases and the J gene lost 8 bases, with 20 bases spanning the gap. CDR1 and CDR2 (germline): LNHDA, SQIVND (reference sequence). The CDR3 DNA reads TGTGCCAGTAACAAGGCGTCGGCCTTTGGGGAAAAACTGTTTTTT. This gives the protein CASNKASAFGEKLFF.

In DNA form, the CDR3 reads TGTGCCAGCAGATGGGACAGCTACGAGCAGTACTTC. The encoded protein is CASRWDSYEQYF. The chain carries TRBV6-2 or TRBV6-3 and TRBJ2-7; 7 bases are a match to TRBD1. Trimming at V came to 6 bases and at J to 3 bases, leaving 2 bases not matched to a gene. The germline V gene has CDR1 MNHEY and CDR2 SVGEGT. The CDR3 loop spans 12 amino acids.

The CDR3 spells CASSAWPGRQYEQYF. As DNA, the CDR3 is TGTGCCAGCAGCGCTTGGCCGGGACGGCAGTACGAGCAGTACTTC. The V call is TRBV7-2, the J call TRBJ2-7; D tentatively fits TRBD1 or TRBD2 (5 bases each). Trimming cost V 5 bases and J 4 bases, with 18 bases left between them. The CDR3 is 15 residues long. Germline CDR1 SGHTA, CDR2 FQGNSA.

This clonotype showed up just a few times. This chain connects TRBV20-1 to TRBJ2-2; 13 bases line up with TRBD2. V was pared by 3 bases and J by 6 bases, with 13 bases of the junction left unmatched. The germline V gene has CDR1 DFQATT and CDR2 SNEGSKA (reference sequence). CDR3 length: 18 amino acids. CDR3 nucleotides: TGCAGTGCTAGCGAAGGGACGGGGGGACTAGCGGGATCCGGGGAGCTGTTTTTT. This gives the protein CSASEGTGGLAGSGELFF.

This clonotype was found a few times. The chain has TRBV6-5 and TRBJ1-2; D remains ambiguous. In germline, CDR1 is MNHEY, CDR2 SVGAGI. The CDR3 covers 14 residues. V lost 3 bases and J lost 5, with 13 bases in between. The CDR3 DNA sequence: TGTGCCAGCAGTTATCGGGGAAAAAGTTATGGCTACACCTTC. Its protein is CASSYRGKSYGYTF.

This clonotype was detected a few times. One end of the junction is discordant with germline, which a read error may explain. J is TRBJ2-1 and V is TRBV12-3 or TRBV12-4; 9 nucleotides align to TRBD2. There are 15 residues in the CDR3. CDR3 loop: CASSLAGATWDEQFF. In DNA form, the CDR3 reads TGTGCCAGCAGCTTAGCGGGGGCCACGTGGGATGAGCAGTTCTTC.

This clonotype was seen more than once but under ten times. The CDR3 nucleotides read TGCAGTGCTAGAAGGGCAGGGACTAGCACAGATACGCAGTATTTT. Protein: CSARRAGTSTDTQYF. The rearrangement joins TRBV20-1 to TRBJ2-3, with a possible D match to TRBD2 (6 bases). CDR3 length: 15 amino acids. Germline values: CDR1 DFQATT, CDR2 SNEGSKA (reference sequence). Trimming stripped 2 bases from V and 0 bases from J, with 12 bases between.

The sample holds many counts of this clonotype. The V gene is TRBV12-3 or TRBV12-4, the J gene TRBJ2-3; 11 nucleotides match TRBD2. The CDR3 length is 17 residues. The ends lost 2 bases at V and 4 bases at J; junction bases unmatched: 8. The CDR3 sequence: CASSLRLAGLMADTQYF. CDR3 DNA: TGTGCCAGCAGTTTACGACTAGCGGGACTGATGGCAGATACGCAGTATTTT.

This sequence joins TRBV20-1 and TRBJ2-7; the D is unclear. The CDR3 runs to 13 residues. Germline V CDR1 and CDR2: DFQATT, SNEGSKA (reference sequence). Trimming shortened V by 6 bases and J by 1 base, and 13 bases separated the two germline ends. CDR3 sequence: CSAPRTVSYEQYF. The CDR3 DNA sequence: TGCAGTGCCCCAAGGACCGTGTCCTACGAGCAGTACTTC.

This clonotype was seen a handful of times. The chain joins TRBV6-1 to TRBJ1-2; no definite D call. Germline V gene data show CDR1 as MNHNS and CDR2 as SASEGT. V was clipped by 8 bases and J by 4 bases, with 17 bases between them. This CDR3 comprises 14 residues. Here the CDR3 reads CASFWAATSYGYTF. The CDR3 DNA reads TGTGCCAGCTTCTGGGCAGCCACGAGCTATGGCTACACCTTC.

This clonotype came up once. CDR3 DNA: TGCGCCAGCAGCTGGGACTTTAACTCCTACAATGAGCAGTTCTTC. This translates into CASSWDFNSYNEQFF. V and J are TRBV5-1 and TRBJ2-1; maybe TRBD2 (6 bases). Trimming pared 3 bases from V and 0 bases from J, leaving 10 bases between. CDR3 size: 15 residues. Per germline, CDR1 SGHRS and CDR2 YFSETQ.

The gene calls are TRBV9 and TRBJ2-7; 7 nucleotides align to TRBD2. The CDR3 contains 16 residues. J lost 3 bases, V lost 0 bases, and 9 bases had no gene match. From germline, CDR1 is SGDLS and CDR2 YYNGEE. The CDR3 nucleotides are TGTGCCAGCAGCGTAGTTCCCAGCGGGGACGTCTACGAGCAGTACTTC. It yields the protein CASSVVPSGDVYEQYF.

This chain uses TRBV7-8 with TRBJ1-2; no clear D gene. The CDR3 is 15 residues long. Germline CDR1 and CDR2: SGHVS and FQNEAQ. V shed 5 bases and J shed 3 bases, with 16 bases lying between them. The CDR3 loop is CASSLEWALDYGYTF. CDR3 DNA sequence: TGTGCCAGCAGCCTAGAGTGGGCACTCGACTATGGCTACACCTTC.

This chain connects TRBV29-1 to TRBJ2-7; TRBD1 or TRBD2 may be the D gene (6 bases each). Germline V gives CDR1 SQVTM, CDR2 ANQGSEA. This CDR3 is built from 13 residues. Trimming removed 6 bases at V and 5 bases at J, with 17 bases between. The CDR3 DNA follows: TGCAGCGTGAAGTTGGGGGGCAGCAACGAGCAGTACTTC. Translating it yields CSVKLGGSNEQYF.

This clonotype was seen a few times. The rearrangement uses TRBV30 and TRBJ2-7; 7 positions match TRBD2. V was clipped by 4 bases and J by 2 bases; unmatched bases: 5. In germline, CDR1 is GTSNPN, CDR2 SVGIG (reference sequence). The CDR3 has 13 residues. The CDR3 is CAWTGGLPYEQYF. The CDR3 region has the DNA TGTGCCTGGACTGGGGGACTACCCTACGAGCAGTACTTC. The full variable domain, rest sourced from reference TRBV30 and TRBJ2-7, is SQTIHQWPATLVQPVGSPLSLECTVEGTSNPNLYWYRQAAGRGLQLLFYSVGIGQISSEVPQNLSASRPQDRQFILSSKKLLLSDSGFYLCAWTGGLPYEQYFGPGTRLTVT.

This clonotype was picked up one time. The rearrangement joins TRBV5-1 to TRBJ2-7; D may be TRBD1 or TRBD2 (5 bases each). Trimming pared 1 base from V and 7 bases from J, leaving 18 bases between. Germline V lookup: CDR1 SGHRS, CDR2 YFSETQ. The CDR3 contains 15 residues. CDR3 nucleotide sequence: TGCGCCAGCAGCTTGACGGGACCTGGGGCGGCTGAGCAGTACTTC. Encoded protein: CASSLTGPGAAEQYF.

The chain is built from TRBV7-2 and TRBJ1-1; no clear D gene. Trimming shortened V by 5 bases and J by 0 bases, and 10 bases separated the two germline ends. The CDR3 sequence is 14 residues long. Germline-derived CDR1 and CDR2 are SGHTA and FQGNSA. The CDR3 nucleotides are TGTGCCAGCAGCCCCCGCACCTTGAACACTGAAGCTTTCTTT. It encodes CASSPRTLNTEAFF. The variable domain in full, with the rest retrieved from reference TRBV7-2 and TRBJ1-1, is GAGVSQSPSNKVTEKGKDVELRCDPISGHTALYWYRQSLGQGLEFLIYFQGNSAPDKSGLPSDRFSAERTGGSVSTLTIQRTQQEDSAVYLCASSPRTLNTEAFFGQGTRLTVV.

This clonotype was found a few times. The V gene is TRBV18, the J gene TRBJ2-3; the D call may be TRBD1 or TRBD2 (5 bases each). There are 14 residues in the CDR3. The V and J ends lost 2 bases and 8 bases respectively, with 14 bases between them. Germline CDR1 reads KGHSH; CDR2 reads LQKENI. The chain's CDR3 is CASSPEGPPITQYF. In DNA, the CDR3 is TGTGCCAGCTCACCAGAGGGGCCACCAATTACGCAGTATTTT.

This clonotype was counted a few times. The chain uses TRBV6-2 or TRBV6-3 and TRBJ2-6, with D maybe TRBD1 (6 bases). CDR3 size: 15 residues. Per germline, CDR1 MNHEY and CDR2 SVGEGT. V lost 5 bases to trimming and J lost 2 bases, with 10 bases between them. CDR3 loop: CASSHRVAGANVLTF. The CDR3 nucleotides read TGTGCCAGCAGTCACAGGGTGGCTGGGGCCAACGTCCTGACTTTC.